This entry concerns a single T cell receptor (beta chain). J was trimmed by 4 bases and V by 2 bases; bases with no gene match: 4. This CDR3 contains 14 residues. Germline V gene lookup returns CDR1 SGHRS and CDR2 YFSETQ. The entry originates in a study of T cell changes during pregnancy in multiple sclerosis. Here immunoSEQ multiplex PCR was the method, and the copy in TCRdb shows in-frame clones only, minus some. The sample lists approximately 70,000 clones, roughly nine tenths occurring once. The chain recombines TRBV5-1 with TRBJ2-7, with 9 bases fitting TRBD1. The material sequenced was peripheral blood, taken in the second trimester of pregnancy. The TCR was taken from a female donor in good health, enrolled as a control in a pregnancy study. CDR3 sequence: CASSFDRGEYEQYF. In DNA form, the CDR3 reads TGCGCCAGCAGCTTCGACAGGGGGGAGTACGAGCAGTACTTC.